A selection of T cell receptor beta chains follows, all from one sample in a study of CD8+ T cells in alopecia areata. TCRdb's table, derived via immunoSEQ multiplex PCR, lists solely in-frame clones and lacks some. The table shows some 190,000 clones, with about 65% occurring only once. The material was CD4+ T cells sorted from blood, obtained at roughly week 49, from a patient treated with tofacitinib. The receptors were sampled from a human donor with alopecia areata. Each CDR3 is given with its conserved first and last residue. D genes are given only for firm matches. Part of the rows lack a size; the others show once, few, many or a class for expanded clones.

D | size | J | V | CDR3 | DNA
. | . | TRBJ2-5 | TRBV29-1 | CSVDRGQETQYF | TGCAGCGTTGACAGGGGCCAAGAGACCCAGTACTTC
. | . | TRBJ2-3 | TRBV5-1 | CASSPNGATDTQYF | TGCGCCAGCAGCCCGAATGGGGCCACGGATACGCAGTATTTT
. | . | TRBJ2-5 | TRBV5-6 | CASSLTGSQYF | TGTGCCAGCAGCTTGACCGGAAGCCAGTACTTC
. | . | TRBJ1-4 | TRBV11-2 | CASSQSLARNEKLFF | TGTGCCAGCAGCCAATCACTGGCCCGTAATGAAAAACTGTTTTTT
. | . | TRBJ1-2 | TRBV2 | CASSEWQSKYGYTF | TGTGCCAGCAGTGAATGGCAGTCCAAGTATGGCTACACCTTC
TRBD1 | . | TRBJ2-6 | TRBV5-5 | CASRGTGRSGANVLTF | TGTGCCAGCAGGGGGACAGGGCGCTCTGGGGCCAACGTCCTGACTTTC
. | once | TRBJ2-7 | TRBV25-1 | CASSASHEQYF | TGTGCCAGCAGTGCGAGCCACGAGCAGTACTTC
TRBD2 | . | TRBJ2-3 | TRBV4-3 | CASSQELAGGTDTQYF | TGCGCCAGCAGCCAAGAGCTAGCGGGGGGCACAGATACGCAGTATTTT
. | . | TRBJ1-2 | TRBV19 | CASTTSGRGGYTF | TGTGCCAGTACCACGTCGGGACGGGGTGGCTACACCTTC
TRBD2 | . | TRBJ2-3 | TRBV5-1 | CASSLNGGISTDTQYF | TGCGCCAGCAGCTTGAACGGGGGGATCAGCACAGATACGCAGTATTTT
TRBD2 | . | TRBJ2-1 | TRBV29-1 | CSVALVAGYIVEQFF | TGCAGCGTTGCATTAGTAGCGGGGTACATTGTTGAGCAGTTCTTC
. | few | TRBJ2-1 | TRBV27 | CASSFRKDEQFF | TGTGCCAGCAGTTTTAGGAAGGATGAGCAGTTCTTC
TRBD1 | few | TRBJ1-5 | TRBV6-1 | CASSDPGGQPQHF | TGTGCCAGCAGTGACCCAGGGGGCCAGCCCCAGCATTTT
. | . | TRBJ1-2 | TRBV6-5 | CASSSYQEGYTF | TGTGCCAGCAGTTCATATCAGGAGGGCTACACCTTC
TRBD1 | . | TRBJ1-2 | TRBV30 | CAWSKNRGGDYGYTF | TGTGCCTGGAGTAAGAACAGGGGAGGCGACTATGGCTACACCTTC
. | . | TRBJ2-3 | TRBV25-1 | CASSVTGGPDTQYF | TGTGCCAGCAGTGTTACAGGTGGACCAGATACGCAGTATTTT
. | . | TRBJ1-2 | TRBV13 | CASSQPGPGAYGYTF | TGTGCCAGCAGCCAACCGGGACCGGGGGCCTATGGCTACACCTTC
. | . | TRBJ1-2 | TRBV29-1 | CSVETGGKGYTF | TGCAGCGTTGAAACGGGGGGGAAAGGCTACACCTTC
. | few | TRBJ1-1 | TRBV30 | CAWKARSSVWGTEAFF | TGTGCCTGGAAAGCCAGGAGTTCAGTCTGGGGCACTGAAGCTTTCTTT
. | . | TRBJ1-1 | TRBV30 | CAWSSTTTGPFF | TGTGCCTGGAGTAGCACGACCACGGGTCCTTTCTTT
. | . | TRBJ2-3 | TRBV4-1 | CASSQLVGNTQYF | TGCGCCAGCAGCCAATTAGTGGGAAATACGCAGTATTTT
. | few | TRBJ1-2 | TRBV4-3 | CASSQESARAYGYTF | TGCGCCAGCAGCCAAGAGTCGGCCAGGGCCTATGGCTACACCTTC
. | . | TRBJ2-3 | TRBV30 | CAWSVSHQSGDTQYF | TGTGCCTGGAGTGTATCCCACCAATCTGGAGATACGCAGTATTTT
. | few | TRBJ1-1 | TRBV18 | CASAPGGRMNTEAFF | TGTGCCAGCGCACCCGGGGGTAGGATGAACACTGAAGCTTTCTTT
. | many | TRBJ1-1 | TRBV2 | CASVPGTKDTEAFF | TGTGCCAGCGTCCCGGGGACCAAGGACACTGAAGCTTTCTTT
. | . | TRBJ2-6 | TRBV30 | CAWSAGANVLTF | TGTGCCTGGAGTGCTGGGGCCAACGTCCTGACTTTC
. | . | TRBJ1-6 | TRBV30 | CAWSVDRSYNSPLHF | TGTGCCTGGAGTGTGGACCGCTCCTATAATTCACCCCTCCACTTT
TRBD2 | . | TRBJ2-7 | TRBV9 | CASSPAGGTYEQYF | TGTGCCAGCAGCCCCGCGGGGGGAACCTACGAGCAGTACTTC
. | . | TRBJ1-2 | TRBV30 | CAWNREYGYTF | TGTGCCTGGAACAGGGAGTATGGCTACACCTTC
TRBD1 | . | TRBJ1-1 | TRBV29-1 | CSVDRTGNTEAFF | TGCAGCGTTGATAGGACAGGGAACACTGAAGCTTTCTTT
. | . | TRBJ1-1 | TRBV1 | CTSSQVNQAGPQGNTEAFF | TGCACCAGCAGCCAAGTTAACCAGGCGGGACCTCAAGGGAACACTGAAGCTTTCTTT
TRBD2 | . | TRBJ2-1 | TRBV5-1 | CASSLDAGGPYNEQFF | TGCGCCAGCAGCCTAGATGCGGGGGGACCCTACAATGAGCAGTTCTTC